What follows is one TCR beta chain and its context. This sample was taken from a study of cytomegalovirus exposure and HLA in healthy donors. Study at large: There were under 140 million unique TCR beta sequences, drawn from about 180 million T cells, in an earlier analysis. Within an early data release were about 90 million unique TCRs drawn from HLA-typed donors.

Germline V gene sequence: CDR1 SGDLS, CDR2 YYNGEE. This CDR3 has 13 residues. V lost 0 bases, J lost 10 bases, and 4 bases stayed unmatched. 13 Jbeta primers and 60 Vbeta primers were used for the PCR. Method: immunoSEQ multiplex PCR; TCRdb's copy keeps in-frame clones and lacks some. The data contain more than 50,000 clones, around three quarters of them seen just once; the ten biggest clones take up around a fifth. The donors gave bone marrow, and they were healthy. The specimen sequenced was PBMCs. The receptor comes from a woman aged 45-65 years in good health and CMV-seropositive. This rearrangement joins TRBV9 to TRBJ2-1; 7 bases line up with TRBD2. CDR3: CASSVARAGEQFF. For the CDR3, the DNA is TGTGCCAGCAGCGTAGCTCGAGCGGGGGAGCAGTTCTTC.